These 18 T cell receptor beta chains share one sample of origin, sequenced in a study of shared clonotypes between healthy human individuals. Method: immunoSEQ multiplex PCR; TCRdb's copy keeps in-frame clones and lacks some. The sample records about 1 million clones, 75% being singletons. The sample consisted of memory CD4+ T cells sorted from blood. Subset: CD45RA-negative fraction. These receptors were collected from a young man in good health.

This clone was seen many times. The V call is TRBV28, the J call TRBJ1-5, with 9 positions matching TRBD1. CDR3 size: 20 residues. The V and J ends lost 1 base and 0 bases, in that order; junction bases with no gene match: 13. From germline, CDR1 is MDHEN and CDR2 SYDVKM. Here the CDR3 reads CASSLFGTGMDFYSNQPQHF. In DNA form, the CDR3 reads TGTGCCAGCAGTTTATTCGGGACAGGGATGGACTTTTATAGCAATCAGCCCCAGCATTTT.

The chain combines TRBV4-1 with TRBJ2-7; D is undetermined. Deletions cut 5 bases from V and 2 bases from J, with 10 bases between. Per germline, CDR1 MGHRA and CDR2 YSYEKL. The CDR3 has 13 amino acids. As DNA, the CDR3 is TGCGCCAGCAGCAACGATCCCCCCTACGAGCAGTACTTC. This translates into CASSNDPPYEQYF.

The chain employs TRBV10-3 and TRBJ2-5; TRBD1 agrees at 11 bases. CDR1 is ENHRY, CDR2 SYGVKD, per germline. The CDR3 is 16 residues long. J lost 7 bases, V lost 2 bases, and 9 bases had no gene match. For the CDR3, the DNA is TGTGCCATCAGTGAGCGACAGGACAGGGGGCGAGGGACCCAGTACTTC. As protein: CAISERQDRGRGTQYF.

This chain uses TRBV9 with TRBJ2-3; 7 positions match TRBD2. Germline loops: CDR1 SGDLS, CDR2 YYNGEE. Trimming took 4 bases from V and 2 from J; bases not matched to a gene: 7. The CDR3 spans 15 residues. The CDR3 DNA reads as TGTGCCAGCAGCCGGGACTACACGAACACAGATACGCAGTATTTT. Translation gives CASSRDYTNTDTQYF.

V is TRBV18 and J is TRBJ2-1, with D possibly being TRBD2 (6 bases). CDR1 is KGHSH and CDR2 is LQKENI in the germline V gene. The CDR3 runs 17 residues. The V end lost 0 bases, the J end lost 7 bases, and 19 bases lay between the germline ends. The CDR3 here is CASSPPVARGLKNEQFF. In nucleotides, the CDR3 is TGTGCCAGCTCACCACCGGTAGCGCGGGGCTTAAAAAATGAGCAGTTCTTC. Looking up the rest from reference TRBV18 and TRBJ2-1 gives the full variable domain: NAGVMQNPRHLVRRRGQEARLRCSPMKGHSHVYWYRQLPEEGLKFMVYLQKENIIDESGMPKERFSAEFPKEGPSILRIQQVVRGDSAAYFCASSPPVARGLKNEQFFGPGTRLTVL.

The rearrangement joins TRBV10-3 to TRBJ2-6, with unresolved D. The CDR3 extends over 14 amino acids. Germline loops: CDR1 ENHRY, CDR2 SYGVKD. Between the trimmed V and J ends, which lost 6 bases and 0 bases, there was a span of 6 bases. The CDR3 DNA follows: TGTGCCATCAGAGGAGACTCTGGGGCCAACGTCCTGACTTTC. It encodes CAIRGDSGANVLTF.

CDR3 protein: CASSLDVGAYNEQFF. The CDR3 DNA reads as TGTGCCAGCAGCTTGGATGTCGGAGCCTACAATGAGCAGTTCTTC. The rearrangement joins TRBV5-4 to TRBJ2-1; no definite D call. V was clipped by 0 bases and J by 2 bases, with 9 bases between them. From germline, CDR1 is SGHNT and CDR2 YYREEE (reference sequence). The CDR3 covers 15 residues.

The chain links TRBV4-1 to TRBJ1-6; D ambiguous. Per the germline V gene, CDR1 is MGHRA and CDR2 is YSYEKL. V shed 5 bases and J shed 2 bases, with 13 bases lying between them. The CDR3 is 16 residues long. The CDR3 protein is CASSGKGVTYNSPLHF. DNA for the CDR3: TGCGCCAGCAGCGGGAAGGGAGTCACCTATAATTCACCCCTCCACTTT.

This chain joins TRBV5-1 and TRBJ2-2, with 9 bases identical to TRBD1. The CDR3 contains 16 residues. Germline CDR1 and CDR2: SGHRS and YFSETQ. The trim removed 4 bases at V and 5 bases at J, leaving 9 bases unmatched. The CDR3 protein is CASSNPGTGRTGELFF. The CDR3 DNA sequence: TGCGCCAGCAGCAATCCCGGGACAGGGAGAACCGGGGAGCTGTTTTTT. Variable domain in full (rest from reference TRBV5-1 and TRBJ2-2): KAGVTQTPRYLIKTRGQQVTLSCSPISGHRSVSWYQQTPGQGLQFLFEYFSETQRNKGNFPGRFSGRQFSNSRSEMNVSTLELGDSALYLCASSNPGTGRTGELFFGEGSRLTVL.

The CDR3 coding sequence is TGTGCCAGCAGTTCTTTTAGCGGGAGATCCTACGAGCAGTACTTC. Translated, it gives CASSSFSGRSYEQYF. This sequence joins TRBV6-6 and TRBJ2-7; 9 nucleotides match TRBD2. Per germline, CDR1 MNHNY and CDR2 SVGAGI (reference sequence). Trimming at V came to 4 bases and at J to 1 base, leaving 5 bases not matched to a gene. This CDR3 is built from 15 residues.

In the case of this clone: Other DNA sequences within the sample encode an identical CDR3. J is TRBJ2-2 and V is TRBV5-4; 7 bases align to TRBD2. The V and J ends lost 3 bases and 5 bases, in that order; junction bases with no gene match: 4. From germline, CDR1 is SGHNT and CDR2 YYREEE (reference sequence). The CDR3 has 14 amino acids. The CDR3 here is CASSSPGGTGELFF. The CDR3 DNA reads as TGTGCCAGCAGCTCCCCCGGGGGGACCGGGGAGCTGTTTTTT. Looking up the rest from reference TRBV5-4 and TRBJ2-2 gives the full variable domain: ETGVTQSPTHLIKTRGQQVTLRCSSQSGHNTVSWYQQALGQGPQFIFQYYREEENGRGNFPPRFSGLQFPNYSSELNVNALELDDSALYLCASSSPGGTGELFFGEGSRLTVL.

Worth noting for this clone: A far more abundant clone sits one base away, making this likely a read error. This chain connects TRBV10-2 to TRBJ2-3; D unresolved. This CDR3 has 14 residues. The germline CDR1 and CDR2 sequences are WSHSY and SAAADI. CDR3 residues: CVSRSLGSTDTQYF. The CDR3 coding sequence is TGCGTCAGCAGATCTCTGGGTAGCACAGATACGCAGTATTTT.

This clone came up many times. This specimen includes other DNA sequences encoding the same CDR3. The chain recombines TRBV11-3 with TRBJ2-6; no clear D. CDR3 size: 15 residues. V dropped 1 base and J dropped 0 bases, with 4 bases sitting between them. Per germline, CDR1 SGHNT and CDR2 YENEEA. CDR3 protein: CASSLGVSGANVLTF. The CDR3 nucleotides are TGTGCCAGCAGCTTAGGTGTCTCTGGGGCCAACGTCCTGACTTTC.

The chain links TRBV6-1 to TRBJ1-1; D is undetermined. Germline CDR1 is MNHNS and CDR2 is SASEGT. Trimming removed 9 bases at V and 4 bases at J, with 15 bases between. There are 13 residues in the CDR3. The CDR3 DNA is TGTGCCAGTCGACTACGCCCCTCCACTGAAGCTTTCTTT. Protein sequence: CASRLRPSTEAFF.

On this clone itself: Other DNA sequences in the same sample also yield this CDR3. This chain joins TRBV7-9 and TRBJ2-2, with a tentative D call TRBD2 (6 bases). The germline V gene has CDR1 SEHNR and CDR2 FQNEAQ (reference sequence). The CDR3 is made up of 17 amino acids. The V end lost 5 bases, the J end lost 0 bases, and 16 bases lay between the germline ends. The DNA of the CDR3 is TGTGCCAGCAGCCCCCTTAGCGGACACGCGAACACCGGGGAGCTGTTTTTT. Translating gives CASSPLSGHANTGELFF.

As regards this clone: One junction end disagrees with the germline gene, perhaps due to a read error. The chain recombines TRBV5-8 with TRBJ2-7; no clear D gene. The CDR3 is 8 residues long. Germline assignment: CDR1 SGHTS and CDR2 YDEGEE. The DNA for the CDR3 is TGTGCCAGCAGCTTGTTTGACTTC. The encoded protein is CASSLFDF.

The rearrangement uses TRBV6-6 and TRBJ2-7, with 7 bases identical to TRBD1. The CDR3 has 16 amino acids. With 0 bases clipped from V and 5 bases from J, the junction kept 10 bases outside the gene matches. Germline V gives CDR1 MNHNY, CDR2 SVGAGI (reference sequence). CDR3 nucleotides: TGTGCCAGCAGTTACTCCCACAGGGGAGTTAGTCACGAGCAGTACTTC. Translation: CASSYSHRGVSHEQYF.

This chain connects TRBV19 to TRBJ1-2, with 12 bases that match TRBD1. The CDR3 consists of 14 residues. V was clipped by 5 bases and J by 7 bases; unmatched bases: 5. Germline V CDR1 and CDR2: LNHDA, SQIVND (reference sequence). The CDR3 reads CASSAGQGAGGYTF. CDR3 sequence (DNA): TGTGCCAGTAGTGCGGGACAGGGGGCCGGTGGCTACACCTTC.